These 28 T cell receptor beta chains were sequenced from one sample in a study of blood T cell repertoires in COVID-19. Profiled with immunoSEQ multiplex PCR; TCRdb holds only in-frame clones, not every one. The sample lists 60,000 to 70,000 clones, 84% occurring once. The source material was peripheral blood. All receptors derive from a man between 45 and 60 years old with active COVID-19.

The J gene is TRBJ2-1, the V gene TRBV25-1; maybe TRBD2 (5 bases). From germline, CDR1 is MGHDK and CDR2 SYGVNS. Deletions cut 7 bases from V and 7 bases from J, with 11 bases between. This CDR3 has 12 amino acids. Here the CDR3 reads CASTRGQNEQFF. The CDR3, as DNA: TGTGCCAGCACCCGGGGTCAAAATGAGCAGTTCTTC.

The V gene is TRBV10-3, the J gene TRBJ1-6; D is unclear. V shed 3 bases and J shed 2 bases, with 11 bases lying between them. The CDR3 runs 16 residues. Germline V gene sequence: CDR1 ENHRY, CDR2 SYGVKD. CDR3 sequence: CAISEFSAAYNSPLHF. The CDR3 DNA is TGTGCCATCAGTGAATTCTCGGCGGCCTATAATTCACCCCTCCACTTT.

In this sample, this clone turned up a few times. V and J are TRBV15 and TRBJ1-5; no definite D call. In germline, CDR1 is LNHNV, CDR2 YYDKDF (reference sequence). The V end was cut by 0 bases, the J end by 4 bases, with 10 bases between. This CDR3 has 15 residues. Here the CDR3 reads CATSRDLADNQPQHF. CDR3 nucleotides: TGTGCCACCAGCAGAGATTTGGCAGATAATCAGCCCCAGCATTTT.

This clone was observed once. This chain links TRBV4-3 with TRBJ2-7; D is unresolved. V was clipped by 3 bases and J by 2 bases, with 8 bases between them. Germline V gene data show CDR1 as LGHNA and CDR2 as YSLEER. This CDR3 has 13 amino acids. This CDR3 reads CASSHTVAYEQYF. CDR3 bases: TGCGCCAGCAGCCACACGGTAGCCTACGAGCAGTACTTC.

V and J are TRBV2 and TRBJ1-1; D ambiguous. Germline CDR1 reads SNHLY; CDR2 reads FYNNEI. CDR3 length: 12 residues. The V end lost 2 bases, the J end lost 10 bases, and 11 bases lay between the germline ends. The CDR3 loop reads CASSERSYVAFF. The CDR3 DNA reads as TGTGCCAGCAGTGAACGGTCGTACGTAGCTTTCTTT. Full variable domain (remainder filled in from reference TRBV2 and TRBJ1-1): EPEVTQTPSHQVTQMGQEVILRCVPISNHLYFYWYRQILGQKVEFLVSFYNNEISEKSEIFDDQFSVERPDGSNFTLKIRSTKLEDSAMYFCASSERSYVAFFGQGTRLTVV.

The sample holds a few counts of this clone. The chain employs TRBV7-6 and TRBJ2-2, with D tentatively TRBD1 (6 bases). CDR1 and CDR2 (germline): SGHVS, FNYEAQ. Trimming pared 3 bases from V and 2 bases from J, leaving 16 bases between. This CDR3 comprises 17 residues. CDR3 residues: CASSLDHGQTNTGELFF. The CDR3 coding sequence is TGTGCCAGCAGCTTGGACCATGGACAGACAAACACCGGGGAGCTGTTTTTT.

The chain carries TRBV28 and TRBJ2-3; D possibly corresponds to TRBD1 (6 bases). Germline V lookup: CDR1 MDHEN, CDR2 SYDVKM. Trimming cost V 7 bases and J 2 bases, with 19 bases left between them. This CDR3 region has 16 residues. The CDR3, as DNA: TGTGCCAGCATTAGTGGGGGCCTAACAGTCACAGATACGCAGTATTTT. It translates to CASISGGLTVTDTQYF.

This sequence joins TRBV29-1 and TRBJ1-1, with TRBD1 identical over 8 bases. The length of the CDR3 is 13 residues. With V trimmed by 7 bases and J by 8 bases, 12 bases remained unmatched. Germline CDR1 SQVTM, CDR2 ANQGSEA. This chain's CDR3 is CSAGTFGQGEAFF. The CDR3 bases are TGCAGCGCTGGAACCTTCGGACAGGGAGAAGCTTTCTTT.

The chain has TRBV28 and TRBJ1-5; TRBD1 matches at 7 bases. The CDR3 contains 16 residues. The germline gives CDR1 MDHEN, CDR2 SYDVKM. After removal of 4 bases from V and 1 base from J, the junction contained 7 bases not matched to a gene. The CDR3 region is CASSSYYRGSNQPQHF. CDR3 nucleotide sequence: TGTGCCAGCAGTTCATATTACAGGGGAAGCAATCAGCCCCAGCATTTT.

The V gene is TRBV6-5, the J gene TRBJ1-5, with 7 bases identical to TRBD1. The CDR3 contains 15 residues. Germline V lookup: CDR1 MNHEY, CDR2 SVGAGI. V lost 3 bases and J lost 3; bases outside the gene matches: 5. The CDR3 region is CASSYMQGDNQPQHF. The DNA of the CDR3 is TGTGCCAGCAGTTATATGCAGGGGGACAATCAGCCCCAGCATTTT.

The chain uses TRBV24-1 and TRBJ2-1; 7 bases map to TRBD1. This CDR3 region has 16 residues. Germline V lookup: CDR1 KGHDR, CDR2 SFDVKD. Trimming cost V 10 bases and J 7 bases; bases outside gene matches: 18. This chain's CDR3 is CATSLQRGRLGNEQFF. Here the CDR3 DNA reads TGTGCCACGAGTCTCCAAAGGGGGCGCTTGGGGAATGAGCAGTTCTTC.

The chain is built from TRBV5-1 and TRBJ1-2, with 7 positions matching TRBD1. The V gene end was trimmed by 3 bases and the J gene end by 5 bases; junction bases not matched to a gene: 7. The germline V gene encodes CDR1 SGHRS and CDR2 YFSETQ. CDR3 length: 14 residues. In DNA form, the CDR3 reads TGCGCCAGCAGCTCGGAAGGACAGGAATATGGCTACACCTTC. This codes for CASSSEGQEYGYTF.

The V gene is TRBV4-1, the J gene TRBJ1-5; TRBD1 matches 8 bases. V trimming: 5 bases; J trimming: 4 bases; junction bases outside the gene matches: 10. From germline, CDR1 is MGHRA and CDR2 YSYEKL. The CDR3 loop spans 16 amino acids. DNA for the CDR3: TGCGCCAGCAGCACCATGGCAGGGGGCGCGAATCAGCCCCAGCATTTT. It translates to CASSTMAGGANQPQHF.

The genes are TRBV7-2 and TRBJ2-2; 8 positions match TRBD2. This CDR3 comprises 14 residues. Trimming at V came to 5 bases and at J to 6 bases, leaving 5 bases not matched to a gene. Looked up from germline, CDR1 is SGHTA and CDR2 is FQGNSA. The CDR3 nucleotides are TGTGCCAGCAGCCCGGGAGGGACGGCCGGGGAGCTGTTTTTT. It specifies CASSPGGTAGELFF.

The rearrangement links TRBV20-1 to TRBJ2-3; unclear D gene. V was shortened by 1 base and J by 5 bases, with 4 bases between the two germline ends. Germline loops: CDR1 DFQATT, CDR2 SNEGSKA (reference sequence). The CDR3 runs to 11 residues. The CDR3 here is CSARVGDTQYF. CDR3 coding DNA: TGCAGTGCTAGAGTCGGAGATACGCAGTATTTT.

The V call is TRBV3-1 (or the pseudogene TRBV3-2), the J call TRBJ1-1; D is unclear. The V gene's germline CDR1 is LGHDT and CDR2 YNNKEL (reference sequence). The CDR3 runs 16 residues. With 0 bases removed from V and 3 bases from J, the gap between germline ends came to 14 bases. The CDR3 is CASSQEYETTDTEAFF. The CDR3 coding sequence is TGTGCCAGCAGCCAAGAGTATGAGACAACGGACACTGAAGCTTTCTTT.

This clone was picked up a small number of times. The rearrangement links TRBV2 to TRBJ1-2; 12 bases align to TRBD1. With 7 bases clipped from V and 8 bases from J, the junction kept 11 bases outside the gene matches. CDR3 length equals 15 residues. Germline V CDR1 and CDR2: SNHLY, FYNNEI. The CDR3 loop reads CASTPFRDRGQGYTF. The DNA for the CDR3 is TGTGCCAGCACCCCTTTCCGGGACAGGGGGCAAGGCTACACCTTC. The whole variable domain, filled in from reference TRBV2 and TRBJ1-2, reads EPEVTQTPSHQVTQMGQEVILRCVPISNHLYFYWYRQILGQKVEFLVSFYNNEISEKSEIFDDQFSVERPDGSNFTLKIRSTKLEDSAMYFCASTPFRDRGQGYTFGSGTRLTVV.

This chain joins TRBV11-2 and TRBJ2-3; 11 nucleotides agree with TRBD2. The CDR3 extends over 18 amino acids. Germline CDR1 is SGHAT and CDR2 is FQNNGV. J lost 5 bases, V lost 3 bases, and 13 bases had no gene match. This CDR3 reads CASSFYPGTSGTLDTQYF. The CDR3 DNA reads as TGTGCCAGCAGCTTCTACCCCGGGACTAGCGGAACGTTAGATACGCAGTATTTT.

The chain has TRBV21-1 and TRBJ1-5; the D segment call TRBD1 is taken from the table without a DNA check. TRBV21-1 is annotated as a pseudogene. This CDR3 region has 14 residues. CDR3 amino acids: CASSKATGNQPQHF. The DNA of the CDR3 is TGTGCCAGCAGCAAGGCTACAGGCAATCAGCCCCAGCATTTT.

This chain links TRBV3-1 (or the pseudogene TRBV3-2) with TRBJ2-1; 8 nucleotides align to TRBD2. Looked up from germline, CDR1 is LGHDT and CDR2 is YNNKEL (reference sequence). The CDR3 spans 15 residues. V gave up 1 base and J gave up 6 bases; unmatched junction bases: 5. CDR3 DNA sequence: TGTGCCAGCAGCCAAGTTAGCGGGAAGGGCAATGAGCAGTTCTTC. It specifies CASSQVSGKGNEQFF.

The CDR3 loop is CASSDYTDTQYF. Written as DNA, the CDR3 is TGCGCCAGCAGTGATTACACAGATACGCAGTATTTT. The V gene is TRBV10-2, the J gene TRBJ2-3; the D is unclear. V was pared by 3 bases and J by 2 bases, with 3 bases between. CDR1 WSHSY and CDR2 SAAADI come from the germline V gene. The CDR3 spans 12 residues.

CDR3 in DNA: TGTGCCAGCAGCTTGGATCTAGCCAAAAACATTCAGTACTTC. It is translated as CASSLDLAKNIQYF. This chain connects TRBV5-4 to TRBJ2-4; D call uncertain. V lost 0 bases, J lost 0 bases, and 4 bases lay in between. This CDR3 comprises 14 residues. Germline CDR1 is SGHNT and CDR2 is YYREEE (reference sequence).

The rearrangement uses TRBV15 and TRBJ2-7; 7 bases are a match to TRBD1. Germline-derived CDR1 and CDR2 are LNHNV and YYDKDF (reference sequence). CDR3 size: 14 residues. The V and J ends lost 1 base and 3 bases, in that order; junction bases with no gene match: 3. CDR3 protein: CATSRVGQNYEQYF. DNA of the CDR3: TGTGCCACCAGCAGAGTGGGACAGAACTACGAGCAGTACTTC.

The rearrangement joins TRBV2 to TRBJ2-1; TRBD1 might be the D (7 bases). This CDR3 has 11 amino acids. Germline CDR1 SNHLY, CDR2 FYNNEI. V was pared by 6 bases and J by 12 bases, with 12 bases between. CDR3 protein: CASRARGAQFF. The CDR3 DNA reads TGTGCCAGCAGGGCCAGGGGGGCGCAGTTCTTC. Based on the CDR3 plus reference TRBV2 and TRBJ2-1, the full variable domain is EPEVTQTPSHQVTQMGQEVILRCVPISNHLYFYWYRQILGQKVEFLVSFYNNEISEKSEIFDDQFSVERPDGSNFTLKIRSTKLEDSAMYFCASRARGAQFFGPGTRLTVL.

The CDR3 nucleotides read TGTGCCAGCAGCTTACTAGTGGACTATGGCTACACCTTC. This translates into CASSLLVDYGYTF. The J gene is TRBJ1-2, the V gene TRBV7-8; D uncertain. The germline V gene encodes CDR1 SGHVS and CDR2 FQNEAQ. The CDR3 consists of 13 residues. Trimming cost V 2 bases and J 3 bases, with 7 bases left between them.

This clone was found once. This rearrangement joins TRBV19 to TRBJ2-7; D perhaps matches TRBD2 (5 bases). Trimming stripped 1 base from V and 5 bases from J, with 9 bases between. Germline CDR1 is LNHDA and CDR2 is SQIVND (reference sequence). This CDR3 spans 13 amino acids. The CDR3: CASSIGPGNEQYF. CDR3 coding DNA: TGTGCCAGTAGTATAGGGCCGGGAAACGAGCAGTACTTC.

The V gene is TRBV27, the J gene TRBJ2-7; 12 bases align to TRBD2. The germline V gene has CDR1 MNHEY and CDR2 SMNVEV (reference sequence). The V gene end was trimmed by 3 bases and the J gene end by 1 base; junction bases not matched to a gene: 4. The CDR3 loop spans 16 amino acids. The CDR3 is CASSFSSGGVSYEQYF. CDR3 bases: TGTGCCAGCAGTTTCTCTAGCGGGGGGGTTTCCTACGAGCAGTACTTC.

The chain combines TRBV5-1 with TRBJ1-1; possibly TRBD1 for D (6 bases). Germline V lookup: CDR1 SGHRS, CDR2 YFSETQ. The CDR3 is 16 residues long. Trimming stripped 0 bases from V and 0 bases from J, with 12 bases between. Written as DNA, the CDR3 is TGCGCCAGCAGCTTGGGCCTCAGGGGAATGAACACTGAAGCTTTCTTT. This encodes CASSLGLRGMNTEAFF.